The clone carrying this T cell receptor beta chain appeared a single time. Its antigen is unidentified. Use of 60 Vbeta and 13 Jbeta primers characterized the PCR. This table comes from immunoSEQ multiplex PCR, and its TCRdb copy is limited to in-frame clones, with some not included. Among fewer than 140,000 clones listed, roughly four fifths were seen once. The data stem from a study of cytomegalovirus exposure and HLA in healthy donors. Across the study: The study's early data release held about 77 million unique TCRs from HLA-typed donors.

Study findings and constraints: What TCR beta sequences reportedly achieved was accurate prediction of HLA-A and HLA-B alleles in most subjects. In an earlier analysis, productive rearrangement rates for most beta V segments clustered near 87% or 30%. Some V segments (TRBV6-2 and TRBV6-3 among them) were excluded as indistinguishable.

CDR1 is SGHNT and CDR2 is YYREEE in the germline V gene (reference sequence). V was clipped by 6 bases and J by 4 bases; unmatched bases: 3. CDR3 size: 13 residues. The TCR was taken from a man aged 60-69 years in good health and CMV-seronegative. The chain employs TRBV5-4 and TRBJ2-2; 7 bases are shared with TRBD1. The specimen was PBMCs. CDR3 sequence reads: CASTPGGTGELFF. The DNA of the CDR3 is TGTGCCAGCACCCCAGGGGGCACCGGGGAGCTGTTTTTT.